The entry below gives a single T cell receptor beta chain sequence along with its context. Germline V gives CDR1 MDHEN, CDR2 SYDVKM. The CDR3 totals 12 residues. Deletions cut 6 bases from V and 8 bases from J, with 11 bases between. In the source study's methods: Estimated nucleated cell counts came from reference gene primer amplification. Measured with immunoSEQ multiplex PCR; TCRdb has only the in-frame clones, and not every one. Clone size and V and J calls were adopted from that table, with D and trimming inferred from the DNA. The sample includes tens of thousands of clones, 80% of them seen just once. The data originate from a study of blood T cell repertoires in COVID-19. Study at large: Italy, Spain and the United States were the sources of the convalescent and acute COVID-19 samples. The analysed material was cDNA or gDNA that came from T cells, B-cell-depleted T cells, or PBMCs.

The chain uses TRBV28 and TRBJ2-1, with D unclear. Material: peripheral blood. This TCR came from a woman older than 75 with acute or convalescent COVID-19. The CDR3 protein is CASSLSTHEQFF. For the CDR3, the DNA is TGTGCCAGCAGCTTGTCGACTCATGAGCAGTTCTTC.